This T cell receptor (beta chain) was sequenced for a study of identical twins. The CDR3 contains 13 residues. In germline, CDR1 is SGHRS, CDR2 YFSETQ. The V gene lost 4 bases and the J gene lost 7 bases, with 15 bases spanning the gap. Points from the study as a whole: Twins' surplus sharing was weaker for beta out-of-frame sequences. Fewer insertions characterized abundant cord blood beta clonotypes, whereas memory repertoires showed none.

The authors used template switching to add a universal primer site and gave cDNA unique molecular identifiers. TCRdb ran MiXCR on the 5' RACE reads and lists one entry per CDR3 protein. This sample has approximately 260,000 distinct CDR3 sequences, with roughly 13% found just once. To note about this clonotype: Its antigen is not identified.

The specimen was memory (CD45RO+) T cells sorted from blood. The TCR was taken from a woman aged 18-29 years in good health. V is TRBV5-1 and J is TRBJ2-7; perhaps D is TRBD1 or TRBD2 (5 bases each). The chain's CDR3 is CASSREGLGEQYF. CDR3 nucleotide sequence: TGCGCCAGCAGCCGCGAGGGGCTGGGTGAGCAGTACTTC.